This T cell receptor (beta chain) was captured in a study of blood T cells in healthy people across ages. Study-wide points: Naive T cell percentage by flow cytometry tracked strongly with beta diversity.

This clonotype was observed a handful of times. Its antigen is as yet unknown. Germline CDR1 reads MDHEN; CDR2 reads SYDVKM. Trimming pared 4 bases from V and 0 bases from J, leaving 15 bases between. CDR3 length: 16 amino acids. The second PCR ran roughly 7 to 12 cycles with a sample-barcoded 5' primer and J-beta primers. TCRdb processed the 5' RACE reads anew with MiXCR; each CDR3 protein has one entry. The data contain around 1,000,000 distinct CDR3 sequences, roughly a quarter of them singletons. This sample was shared with a second study, whose subject was T cells of mothers and their children. As that report states: Maternal samples each gave over 9.5 million TCR beta CDR3 reads, and child samples about 3 million each. Evidence of persistent microchimeric T cell clones was absent.

Sequencing used blood. The source of this sequence is a girl under 10 years old in good health. The V gene is TRBV28, the J gene TRBJ2-5; perhaps TRBD1 as D (6 bases). This CDR3 reads CASSSIDRDNQETQYF. DNA of the CDR3: TGTGCCAGCAGTTCAATAGACCGGGACAACCAAGAGACCCAGTACTTC.